These T cell receptor beta chains were read from a single sample in a study of blood T cell repertoires in COVID-19. The method was immunoSEQ multiplex PCR; TCRdb's version includes in-frame clones alone and lacks a portion of them. Of tens of thousands of clones detected, approximately 90% appear once; the ten largest clones hold about 11%. The sample consisted of peripheral blood. Every receptor here comes from a man between 65 and 85 years old with active or convalescent COVID-19. Each CDR3 is given with its conserved first and last residue. A D gene is named only where the DNA matches it firmly. Size values are once, few and many counts, or a class for expanded clones, and some rows have none.

d_call	v_call	clone_size	j_call	cdr3_nt	cdr3_aa
TRBD1	TRBV2	NA	TRBJ1-2	TGTGCCAGCACCGCGGGACAGGGCGGCGGCTACACCTTC	CASTAGQGGGYTF
NA	TRBV30	few	TRBJ1-1	TGTGCCAGCGACCGTCAGACCAGCGTAGCTTTCTTT	CASDRQTSVAFF
TRBD1	TRBV10-3	NA	TRBJ2-7	TGTGCCATCAATTCACAGGGGTACGAGCAGTACTTC	CAINSQGYEQYF
NA	TRBV6-6	NA	TRBJ1-2	TGTGCCAGCAGTTTGGGAGTCTATGGCTACACCTTC	CASSLGVYGYTF
NA	TRBV7-2	NA	TRBJ2-1	TGTGCCAGCAGCGGGAGGAGATACAATGAGCAGTTCTTC	CASSGRRYNEQFF
NA	TRBV27	NA	TRBJ1-1	TGTGCCAGCAGTTCGCTGACAGGCAGAGAAGCTTTCTTT	CASSSLTGREAFF
NA	TRBV12-3/TRBV12-4	NA	TRBJ1-6	TGTGCCAGCAGTTTGCAGGGCTATTCACCCCTCCACTTT	CASSLQGYSPLHF
NA	TRBV28	NA	TRBJ2-7	TGTGCCAGCAGGGAGGTTTCGGAGGGGCGCAGCTACGAGCAGTACTTC	CASREVSEGRSYEQYF
NA	TRBV19	NA	TRBJ2-3	TGTGCCAGTAGTATTTCGGGAGTGTTTGCAGATACGCAGTATTTT	CASSISGVFADTQYF
TRBD2	TRBV10-3	NA	TRBJ2-7	TGTGCCATCAGTGAGGAACTAGCGGGGGGCTACGAGCAGTACTTC	CAISEELAGGYEQYF
TRBD1	TRBV5-1	NA	TRBJ1-1	TGCGCCAGCAGAAGATCAGGGGGCGTTAACACTGAAGCTTTCTTT	CASRRSGGVNTEAFF
NA	TRBV5-6	NA	TRBJ2-7	TGTGCCAGCAGCCGGGGTCGTAGCTCCTACGAGCAGTACTTC	CASSRGRSSYEQYF
NA	TRBV30	NA	TRBJ1-3	TGTGCCTGGAGTCTTGGACGAGGGGGAAACACCATATATTTT	CAWSLGRGGNTIYF
NA	TRBV14	NA	TRBJ1-3	TGTGCCAGCAGCCAGGGGGGTTATCTCTCTGGAAACACCATATATTTT	CASSQGGYLSGNTIYF
TRBD2	TRBV5-8	few	TRBJ2-2	TGTGCCAGCAGTTCCGGGACTAGGGTCGGCAGCGGGGAGCTGTTTTTT	CASSSGTRVGSGELFF
NA	TRBV2	NA	TRBJ1-4	TGTGCCAGCAGTGAAGAGCGAGGGGAAAAACTGTTTTTT	CASSEERGEKLFF
TRBD2	TRBV7-2	NA	TRBJ2-1	TGTGCCAGCAGCTTAGGTAGGGGGGGGACTAGGGTTGCTGAGCAGTTCTTC	CASSLGRGGTRVAEQFF
NA	TRBV9	NA	TRBJ1-1	TGTGCCAGCAGCCGGGCGGGGGGAAGCACTGAAGCTTTCTTT	CASSRAGGSTEAFF
TRBD1	TRBV29-1	NA	TRBJ1-1	TGCAGCGCCCGGGGACAGGAGAACACTGAAGCTTTCTTT	CSARGQENTEAFF
NA	TRBV2	NA	TRBJ1-4	TGTGCCAGCCGAAGCTTGACAGGCGGGAATGAAAAACTGTTTTTT	CASRSLTGGNEKLFF
TRBD2	TRBV9	NA	TRBJ2-1	TGTGCCAGCAGCGTAGCCGCGGGAGGCCGGGGGGAGCAGTTCTTC	CASSVAAGGRGEQFF
NA	TRBV6-6	NA	TRBJ1-5	TGTGCCAGCCGGGTCGGAAGCAATCAGCCCCAGCATTTT	CASRVGSNQPQHF
TRBD1	TRBV18	NA	TRBJ2-5	TGTGCCAGCTCACCACCGGTAAAGGGGGCCATCCAAGAGACCCAGTACTTC	CASSPPVKGAIQETQYF
NA	TRBV29-1	NA	TRBJ1-2	TGCAGCGTTGGGGAACCTAGCCCTATGGGTGGCTACACCTTC	CSVGEPSPMGGYTF
NA	TRBV9	few	TRBJ2-4	TGTGCCAGCAGCCCTGGGATACAGGACATTCAGTACTTC	CASSPGIQDIQYF
NA	TRBV11-2	NA	TRBJ1-1	TGTGCCAGCAGCACGGTTACGGACACTGAAGCTTTCTTT	CASSTVTDTEAFF
TRBD1	TRBV5-1	NA	TRBJ1-3	TGCGCCAGCAGCTCGACAGGGAGCCTCAGAGGAAACACCATATATTTT	CASSSTGSLRGNTIYF
TRBD1	TRBV6-5	once	TRBJ2-7	TGTGCCAGCTCAAGGGCAGGGACAGGGAGTTACGAGCAGTACTTC	CASSRAGTGSYEQYF
TRBD1	TRBV28	few	TRBJ1-4	TGTGCCAGCAGTTTGAACAGGGGTCGACCTAATGAAAAACTGTTTTTT	CASSLNRGRPNEKLFF
NA	TRBV9	NA	TRBJ2-1	TGTGCCAGCAGCTACAACAGGGACCTACACAATGAGCAGTTCTTC	CASSYNRDLHNEQFF
NA	TRBV5-1	NA	TRBJ1-6	TGCGCCAGCAGGTTGTCGGGACCCCTCCACTTT	CASRLSGPLHF
TRBD1	TRBV7-3	NA	TRBJ1-5	TGTGCCAGCAGCCCGGGACAGGGTTTGCCCCAGCATTTT	CASSPGQGLPQHF
NA	TRBV19	NA	TRBJ1-5	TGTGCCAGTAGTAAACAGGTAAATCAGCCCCAGCATTTT	CASSKQVNQPQHF
NA	TRBV10-3	NA	TRBJ2-6	TGTGCCATCAGGGGAGGGGGCTCTGGGGCCAACGTCCTGACTTTC	CAIRGGGSGANVLTF
TRBD1	TRBV11-2	few	TRBJ1-5	TGTGCCAGCAGCTTAAGGACAGGGAACAATCAGCCCCAGCATTTT	CASSLRTGNNQPQHF
TRBD2	TRBV7-3	NA	TRBJ2-1	TGTGCCAGCAGCTCCAGGCTAGCGGGAGGGAATAAGCAGTTCTTC	CASSSRLAGGNKQFF
TRBD2	TRBV28	few	TRBJ2-2	TGTGCCAGCATGGGGCTAGCGGGTGCCGGGGAGCTGTTTTTT	CASMGLAGAGELFF
TRBD2	TRBV16	NA	TRBJ2-7	TGTGCCAGCAGCCATCGCACTAGCGGGAGGATCTACGAGCAGTACTTC	CASSHRTSGRIYEQYF
TRBD1	TRBV24-1	NA	TRBJ1-1	TGTGCCACCAGAGGACAGGGGGCGAACACTGAAGCTTTCTTT	CATRGQGANTEAFF
TRBD2	TRBV6-2/TRBV6-3	NA	TRBJ2-3	TGTGCCAGCAGTTACCAACTAGCGGGAGTCACAGATACGCAGTATTTT	CASSYQLAGVTDTQYF
NA	TRBV6-2/TRBV6-3	NA	TRBJ2-7	TGTGCCAGCAGTTACTCCCTAGCGAGGGACTACGAGCAGTACTTC	CASSYSLARDYEQYF
NA	TRBV5-1	NA	TRBJ2-7	TGCGCCAGCAGCTTGGGGCGGCCGCCCTACGAGCAGTACTTC	CASSLGRPPYEQYF
NA	TRBV9	NA	TRBJ1-5	TGTGCCAGCAGCGTCGGGCAGGGACTTGGGCCCCAGCATTTT	CASSVGQGLGPQHF
NA	TRBV6-5	NA	TRBJ1-1	TGTGCCACCACTAGGGTGGGGAACTACGAAGCTTTCTTT	CATTRVGNYEAFF
NA	TRBV27	NA	TRBJ1-2	TGTGCCAGCAGTTTCCGGGAGGGCTATGGCTACACCTTC	CASSFREGYGYTF
TRBD2	TRBV5-8	NA	TRBJ2-4	TGTGCCAGCAGCTTCGGGGGGACCAAAAACATTCAGTACTTC	CASSFGGTKNIQYF
TRBD1	TRBV12-3/TRBV12-4	NA	TRBJ1-5	TGTGCCAGCAGTCCACGGACAGGGCCCATTCATTTT	CASSPRTGPIHF
TRBD1	TRBV28	NA	TRBJ1-1	TGTGCCAGCAGCCAGGACAGGGGGCGGAATGAAGCTTTCTTT	CASSQDRGRNEAFF